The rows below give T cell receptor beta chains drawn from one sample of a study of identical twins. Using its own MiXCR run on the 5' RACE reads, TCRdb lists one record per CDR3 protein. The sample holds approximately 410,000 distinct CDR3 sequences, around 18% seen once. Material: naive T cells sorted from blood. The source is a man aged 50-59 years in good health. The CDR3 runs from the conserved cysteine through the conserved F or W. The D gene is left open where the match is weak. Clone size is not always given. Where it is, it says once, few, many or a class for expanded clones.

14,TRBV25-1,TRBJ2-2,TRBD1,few,TGTGCCAGCGGTCAGGGGGCTAACACCGGGGAGCTGTTTTTT,CASGQGANTGELFF
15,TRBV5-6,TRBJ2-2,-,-,TGTGCCAGCAGCTTACTTCCCCAGAACACCGGGGAGCTGTTTTTT,CASSLLPQNTGELFF
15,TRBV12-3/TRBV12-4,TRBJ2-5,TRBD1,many,TGTGCCAGCAAACGGACAGGGGGTTTCCAAGAGACCCAGTACTTC,CASKRTGGFQETQYF
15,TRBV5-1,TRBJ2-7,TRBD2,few,TGCGCCAGCAGCCGCCGGACTAGCGGGGGGAGCGAGCAGTACTTC,CASSRRTSGGSEQYF
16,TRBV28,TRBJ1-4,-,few,TGTGCCAGCAGCCCACGCCTAGTGGCAGGGGATGAAAAACTGTTTTTT,CASSPRLVAGDEKLFF
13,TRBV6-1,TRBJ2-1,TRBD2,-,TGTGCCAGCAGTCAAGCGGGGTACAATGAGCAGTTCTTC,CASSQAGYNEQFF
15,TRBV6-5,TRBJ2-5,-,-,TGTGCCAGCAGTTACTCGGTGGGACCCCCTGGCGGGGAGTACTTC,CASSYSVGPPGGEYF
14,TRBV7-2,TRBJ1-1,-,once,TGTGCCAGCAGCCGCACATCGGCTGTAGCTGAAGCTTTCTTT,CASSRTSAVAEAFF
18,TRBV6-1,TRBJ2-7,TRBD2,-,TGTGCCAGCAGCGAACAAGGGGTTCTAGCGGCGAAAACCTACGAGCAGTACTTC,CASSEQGVLAAKTYEQYF
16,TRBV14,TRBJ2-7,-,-,TGTGCCAGCAGCCAAGGGCGGGACATTCTCTCCTACGAGCAGTACTTC,CASSQGRDILSYEQYF
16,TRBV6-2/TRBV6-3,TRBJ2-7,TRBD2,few,TGTGCCAGCAGCCGAGCCGGGACTAGCGGAACCTACGAGCAGTACTTC,CASSRAGTSGTYEQYF
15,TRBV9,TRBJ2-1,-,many,TGTGCCAGCAGCGTAGCCCAATCCCCCTACAATGAGCAGTTCTTC,CASSVAQSPYNEQFF
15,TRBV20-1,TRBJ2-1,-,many,TGCAGTGCTAGGCACTTGGACAACCTCCACAATGAGCAGTTCTTC,CSARHLDNLHNEQFF
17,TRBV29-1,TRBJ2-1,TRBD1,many,TGCAGCGTTCCTAGAGGGCTCGGGGACAGGGGGTACAATGAGCAGTTCTTC,CSVPRGLGDRGYNEQFF
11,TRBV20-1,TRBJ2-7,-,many,TGCAGTGCTCCCGACAGCTACGAGCAGTACTTC,CSAPDSYEQYF
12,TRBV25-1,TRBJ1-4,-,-,TGTGCCAGTCGGGGTTTGAGAGAAAAACTGTTTTTT,CASRGLREKLFF
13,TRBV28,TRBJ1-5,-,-,TGTGCCAGCAGGACAATTTCAGCTCAGCCCCAGCATTTT,CASRTISAQPQHF
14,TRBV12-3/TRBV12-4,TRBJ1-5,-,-,TGTGCCAGCAGCATCGGACAGATCAATCAGCCCCAGCATTTT,CASSIGQINQPQHF
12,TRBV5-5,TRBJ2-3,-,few,TGTGCCAGCAGCTTCCACCCAGATACGCAGTATTTT,CASSFHPDTQYF
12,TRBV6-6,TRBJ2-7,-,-,TGTGCCTCCGGCGAGGGGTCCCGAGGGCAGTACTTC,CASGEGSRGQYF
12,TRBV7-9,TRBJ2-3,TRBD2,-,TGTGCCAGCAGTAAGACTAGCTTGGCGCAGTATTTT,CASSKTSLAQYF
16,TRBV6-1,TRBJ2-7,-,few,TGTGCCAGCACCCTTTGGGTAGGGGGGAGCTCCTACGAGCAGTACTTC,CASTLWVGGSSYEQYF
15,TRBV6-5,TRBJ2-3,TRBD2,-,TGTGCCAGCAGTTACGGGACTAGCGGGGGTTATACGCAGTATTTT,CASSYGTSGGYTQYF
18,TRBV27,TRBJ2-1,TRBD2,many,TGTGCCAGCAGTCCAACTAGCGGGAGGGCCATTTCTCACAATGAGCAGTTCTTC,CASSPTSGRAISHNEQFF
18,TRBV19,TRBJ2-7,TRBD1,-,TGTGCCAGTAGTACCACGCCGGGACAGGGGGCCCAGCGCTACGAGCAGTACTTC,CASSTTPGQGAQRYEQYF
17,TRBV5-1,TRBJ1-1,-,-,TGCGCCAGCAGCTTGGCCCCTCACTACGGACAGAACACTGAAGCTTTCTTT,CASSLAPHYGQNTEAFF
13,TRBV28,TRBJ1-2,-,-,TGTGCCAGCCAAGATTGGGGGAACTATGGCTACACCTTC,CASQDWGNYGYTF
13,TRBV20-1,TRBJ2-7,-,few,TGCAGTGCTACAGGAGGACTTACCTACGAGCAGTACTTC,CSATGGLTYEQYF
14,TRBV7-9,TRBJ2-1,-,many,TGTGCCAGCAGCTTCGGGGAAACCTACAATGAGCAGTTCTTC,CASSFGETYNEQFF
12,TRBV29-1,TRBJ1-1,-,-,TGCAGCGTTCCGCAGGGCGGCACTGAAGCTTTCTTT,CSVPQGGTEAFF
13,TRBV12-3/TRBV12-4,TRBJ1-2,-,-,TGTGCCAGCAGTTCAGGGCGGAGGGCTGGCTACACCTTC,CASSSGRRAGYTF
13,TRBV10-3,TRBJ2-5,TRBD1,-,TGTGCCATCAGGATGGGGACAGGGGAGACCCAGTACTTC,CAIRMGTGETQYF
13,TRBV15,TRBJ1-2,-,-,TGTGCCACCGCTAAGGGGGCTAACTATGGCTACACCTTC,CATAKGANYGYTF
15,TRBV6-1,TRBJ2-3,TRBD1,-,TGTGCCAGCCAAGGGACAGGGATTCAAACAGATACGCAGTATTTT,CASQGTGIQTDTQYF
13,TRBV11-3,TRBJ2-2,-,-,TGTGCCAGCAGCTTAGAGAGACGAGGGGAGCTGTTTTTT,CASSLERRGELFF
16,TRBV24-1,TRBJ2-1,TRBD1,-,TGTGCCACCAGTGATTCAGGACAGGGGTCCTACAATGAGCAGTTCTTC,CATSDSGQGSYNEQFF
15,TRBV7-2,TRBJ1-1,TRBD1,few,TGTGCCAGCAGCTTATCGGCAGGGGGAGACACTGAAGCTTTCTTT,CASSLSAGGDTEAFF
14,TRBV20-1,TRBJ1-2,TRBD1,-,TGCAGTGCTAGACCCGGGACAGGGGGCATGGGCTACACCTTC,CSARPGTGGMGYTF
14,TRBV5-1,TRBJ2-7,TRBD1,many,TGCGCCAGCTTCTCCGGGACAGGCTCCTACGAGCAGTACTTC,CASFSGTGSYEQYF
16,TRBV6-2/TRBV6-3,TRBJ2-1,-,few,TGTGCCAGCAGTGGTCTCGGGACAAACACCTACAATGAGCAGTTCTTC,CASSGLGTNTYNEQFF
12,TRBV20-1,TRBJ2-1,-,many,TGCAGTGCCTCCGATAATGCCAATGAGCAGTTCTTC,CSASDNANEQFF
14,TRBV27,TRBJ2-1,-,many,TGTGCCAGCACCCCCACAGGGGGGGACAATGAGCAGTTCTTC,CASTPTGGDNEQFF
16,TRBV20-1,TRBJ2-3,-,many,TGCAGTGCTACGGGGGGTCCAGGGGCAGGTACAGATACGCAGTATTTT,CSATGGPGAGTDTQYF
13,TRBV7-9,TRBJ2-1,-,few,TGTGCCAGCAGCCCCTGGAAGCCCGATGAGCAGTTCTTC,CASSPWKPDEQFF
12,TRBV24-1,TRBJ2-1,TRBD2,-,TGTGCCACTCAGACTAGCTACTATGAGCAGTTCTTC,CATQTSYYEQFF
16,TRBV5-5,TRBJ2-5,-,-,TGTGCCAGCAGCTTGGCGGGCAGGGGTTGGGGGGAGACCCAGTACTTC,CASSLAGRGWGETQYF
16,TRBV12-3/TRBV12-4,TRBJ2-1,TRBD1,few,TGTGCCAGCACCGAATTCCTAGGACAGGGGGCCAATGAGCAGTTCTTC,CASTEFLGQGANEQFF
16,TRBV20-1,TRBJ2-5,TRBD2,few,TGCAGTGCTAGAGATCGGGCTAGCGGACCTAAAGAGACCCAGTACTTC,CSARDRASGPKETQYF
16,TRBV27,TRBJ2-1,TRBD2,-,TGTGCCAGCAGTACAACTAGCGGGAGTGCTTACAATGAGCAGTTCTTC,CASSTTSGSAYNEQFF
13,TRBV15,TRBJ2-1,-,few,TGTGCCACCAGCAGAGACCAGAACAATGAGCAGTTCTTC,CATSRDQNNEQFF
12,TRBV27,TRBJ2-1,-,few,TGTGCCAGCAGTTTGGGGATAAATGAGCAGTTCTTC,CASSLGINEQFF
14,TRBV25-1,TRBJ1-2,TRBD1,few,TGTGCCAGCAGGAACACGGGACAGGAGACCGGCTACACCTTC,CASRNTGQETGYTF
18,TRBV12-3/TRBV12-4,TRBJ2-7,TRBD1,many,TGTGCCAGCAGTGGAGAAAAAGCGGGACAGGGTAACTCCTACGAGCAGTACTTC,CASSGEKAGQGNSYEQYF
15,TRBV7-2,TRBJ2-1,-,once,TGTGCCAGCAGCTTAGGGGGGGCCCGAGGCAATGAGCAGTTCTTC,CASSLGGARGNEQFF
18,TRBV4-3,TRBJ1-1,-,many,TGCGCCAGCAGCCACCGATGGGGTAGAGCGGCCGTGAACACTGAAGCTTTCTTT,CASSHRWGRAAVNTEAFF
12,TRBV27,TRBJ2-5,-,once,TGTGCCAGCAGCCCGGACGCTGAGACCCAGTACTTC,CASSPDAETQYF
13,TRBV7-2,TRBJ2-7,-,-,TGTGCCAGCAGCTTAAACAGCGCCTACGAGCAGTACTTC,CASSLNSAYEQYF
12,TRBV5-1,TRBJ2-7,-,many,TGCGCCAGCAGCTCCCCCGACTACGAGCAGTACTTC,CASSSPDYEQYF
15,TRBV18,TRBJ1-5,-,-,TGTGCCAGCTCACCAAGCGGCATGGGCAATCAGCCCCAGCATTTT,CASSPSGMGNQPQHF
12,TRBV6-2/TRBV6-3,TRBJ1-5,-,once,TGTGCCAGCTTAAACCCGTGGCAGCCCCAGCATTTT,CASLNPWQPQHF